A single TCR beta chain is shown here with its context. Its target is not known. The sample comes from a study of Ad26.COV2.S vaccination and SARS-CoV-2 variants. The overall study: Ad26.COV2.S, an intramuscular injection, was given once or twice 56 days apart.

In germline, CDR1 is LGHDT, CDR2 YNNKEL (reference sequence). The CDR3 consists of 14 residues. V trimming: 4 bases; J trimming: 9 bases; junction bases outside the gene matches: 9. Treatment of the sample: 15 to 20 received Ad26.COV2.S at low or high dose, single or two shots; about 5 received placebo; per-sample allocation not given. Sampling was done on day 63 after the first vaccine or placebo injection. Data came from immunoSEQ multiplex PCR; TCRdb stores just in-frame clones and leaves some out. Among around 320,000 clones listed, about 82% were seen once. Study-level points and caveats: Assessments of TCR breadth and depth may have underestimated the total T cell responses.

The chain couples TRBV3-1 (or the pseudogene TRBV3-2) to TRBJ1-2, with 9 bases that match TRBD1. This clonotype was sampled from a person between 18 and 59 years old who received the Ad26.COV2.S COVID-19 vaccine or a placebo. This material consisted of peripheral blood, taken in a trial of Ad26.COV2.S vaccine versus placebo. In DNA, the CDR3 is TGTGCCAGCAGCCGCTGGGGACAGGGAGGGAGCTACACCTTC. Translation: CASSRWGQGGSYTF.